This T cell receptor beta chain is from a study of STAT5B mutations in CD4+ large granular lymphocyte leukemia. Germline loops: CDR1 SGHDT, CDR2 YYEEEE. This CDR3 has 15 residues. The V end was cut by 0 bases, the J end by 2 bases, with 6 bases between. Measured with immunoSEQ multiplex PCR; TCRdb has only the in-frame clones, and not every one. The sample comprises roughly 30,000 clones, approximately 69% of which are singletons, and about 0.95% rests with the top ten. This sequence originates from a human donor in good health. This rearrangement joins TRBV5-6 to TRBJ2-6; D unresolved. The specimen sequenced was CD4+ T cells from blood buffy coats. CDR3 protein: CASSLDGAGANVLTF. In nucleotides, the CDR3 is TGTGCCAGCAGCTTGGATGGAGCTGGGGCCAACGTCCTGACTTTC.